The 30 T cell receptor beta chains below were found in one sample sequenced in a study (dated by TCRdb to the mid-2010s). Library preparation employed 5' RACE. Instrument on record: Illumina MiSeq. TCRdb reworked the public reads: Q25 trimming with fastp, MiXCR clone assembly, productive beta chains retained. Entries that share a CDR3 protein sequence are merged under the most common genes and DNA. This sample comprises roughly 64,000 distinct CDR3 sequences, 22% of them detected only once. More than 2.5% of the sample is held by the ten biggest clonotypes. Sequences were obtained from memory CD4+ T cells sorted from a lymph node. The cell subset or site tag for this specimen amounts to: memory CD4+ T cells, CD4+CD45RO+CD25-. The source is a female donor with breast cancer.

The chain carries TRBV24-1 and TRBJ2-3; possible D gene TRBD2, 5 bases. The V end was cut by 3 bases, the J end by 4 bases, with 13 bases between. This CDR3 is built from 15 residues. Germline V CDR1 and CDR2: KGHDR, SFDVKD. This CDR3 reads CATSDVVGNADTQYF. In nucleotides, the CDR3 is TGTGCCACCAGTGATGTGGTCGGGAACGCAGATACGCAGTATTTT.

The sample holds many counts of this clonotype. The V gene is TRBV20-1, the J gene TRBJ1-6; D ambiguous. Trimming took 0 bases from V and 3 from J, leaving 12 bases between them. The CDR3 is 16 amino acids. Germline V CDR1 and CDR2: DFQATT, SNEGSKA (reference sequence). CDR3 protein: CSARDESRDYNSPLHF. The CDR3 region has the DNA TGCAGTGCTAGAGATGAGTCCCGGGACTATAATTCACCCCTCCACTTT.

This clonotype has at least ten counts. J is TRBJ1-2 and V is TRBV6-5; 7 bases match TRBD1. Germline-derived CDR1 and CDR2 are MNHEY and SVGAGI. The CDR3 is 12 amino acids. J gave up 5 bases and V 5 bases, and 2 bases lay outside the gene matches. The CDR3 here is CASSRQGYGYTF. CDR3 nucleotides: TGTGCCAGCAGTAGACAGGGATATGGCTACACCTTC.

V and J are TRBV7-2 and TRBJ1-1, with D possibly TRBD1 on 6 matching bases. V was shortened by 1 base and J by 5 bases, with 17 bases between the two germline ends. Germline V gene lookup returns CDR1 SGHTA and CDR2 FQGNSA. The CDR3 consists of 16 residues. CDR3 nucleotides: TGTGCCAGCAGCTTAGAGCGAACAGGAGGGGGTACTGAAGCTTTCTTT. Its translation: CASSLERTGGGTEAFF.

This sequence joins TRBV4-1 and TRBJ2-3, with TRBD2 matching 10 bases. Trimming removed 1 base from V and 6 bases from J; junction bases left unmatched: 13. CDR3 length equals 18 residues. Looked up from germline, CDR1 is MGHRA and CDR2 is YSYEKL. CDR3 DNA sequence: TGCGCCAGCAGCCAAGTACTTGAGCTAGCGGGAGTTCCGGATACGCAGTATTTT. Residues: CASSQVLELAGVPDTQYF.

In this sample, this clonotype turned up a few times. In DNA form, the CDR3 reads TGTGCCAGCAGCTTAGTGCGACTAGCGTCGACCGGGGAGCTGTTTTTT. Protein sequence: CASSLVRLASTGELFF. The chain combines TRBV7-6 with TRBJ2-2, with 8 bases fitting TRBD2. There are 16 residues in the CDR3. CDR1 is SGHVS, CDR2 FNYEAQ, per germline. V lost 1 base, J lost 5 bases, and 6 bases stayed unmatched.

This clonotype was seen at least ten times. The chain has TRBV7-2 and TRBJ2-2; D is uncertain. Trimming stripped 6 bases from V and 3 bases from J, with 5 bases between. The V gene's germline CDR1 is SGHTA and CDR2 FQGNSA. The CDR3 is made up of 12 amino acids. CDR3 nucleotide sequence: TGTGCCAGCAGACTTGACACCGGGGAGCTGTTTTTT. Translated: CASRLDTGELFF.

This CDR3 is CASRHALAGNTEAFF. The CDR3 nucleotides are TGTGCCAGCAGGCACGCCCTGGCCGGGAACACTGAAGCTTTCTTT. The chain carries TRBV6-2 or TRBV6-3 and TRBJ1-1, with unresolved D. Germline V lookup: CDR1 MNHEY, CDR2 SVGEGT. Trimming pared 6 bases from V and 1 base from J, leaving 15 bases between. There are 15 residues in the CDR3.

This clonotype was recorded at least ten times. The CDR3 region has the DNA TGTGCCAGCAGTTATATAGCGGGGCCTGGCTCCGGGGAGCTGTTTTTT. Amino acid sequence: CASSYIAGPGSGELFF. The J gene is TRBJ2-2, the V gene TRBV12-3 or TRBV12-4; 8 bases are a match to TRBD2. The CDR3 sequence is 16 residues long. The V segment lost 4 bases and the J segment 6 bases; nucleotides outside the gene matches: 10.

This clonotype was counted between two and nine times. V is TRBV6-5 and J is TRBJ2-1, with 8 bases that match TRBD1. V gave up 8 bases and J gave up 9 bases; unmatched junction bases: 15. The CDR3 is 15 residues long. The germline gives CDR1 MNHEY, CDR2 SVGAGI. CDR3 sequence: CASGQTQSGGGEQFF. The DNA for the CDR3 is TGTGCCAGCGGCCAAACCCAATCAGGGGGCGGTGAGCAGTTCTTC.

In this sample, this clonotype turned up a few times. This chain uses TRBV7-2 with TRBJ2-5; 14 positions agree with TRBD2. CDR3 size: 16 residues. The germline V gene has CDR1 SGHTA and CDR2 FQGNSA. The V segment lost 5 bases and the J segment 2 bases; nucleotides outside the gene matches: 4. This CDR3 is CASSPGTSGSQETQYF. CDR3 sequence (DNA): TGTGCCAGCAGCCCAGGGACTAGCGGGAGTCAAGAGACCCAGTACTTC.

Concerning this clonotype itself: A single base separates this from a much larger clone, so it may be a read error. The V gene is TRBV9, the J gene TRBJ1-1; D remains ambiguous. The germline V and J ends were trimmed by 0 bases and 4 bases, with 7 bases remaining between them. Germline CDR1 reads SGDLS; CDR2 reads YYNGEE. The CDR3 loop spans 13 amino acids. The CDR3 reads CASSVEESTEAFF. CDR3 DNA: TGTGCCAGCAGCGTAGAGGAGAGCACTGAAGCTTTCTTT.

Worth noting for this clonotype: The CDR3 does not close with the conserved phenylalanine or tryptophan, likely indicating a read error. This chain links TRBV6-2 or TRBV6-3 with TRBJ1-1; D is unresolved. Germline V gives CDR1 MNHEY, CDR2 SVGEGT. The CDR3 runs 16 residues. The V end lost 5 bases, the J end lost 5 bases, and 21 bases lay between the germline ends. In nucleotides, the CDR3 is TGTGCCAGCAGTGACCCGTCCCCTTGGGCGATGACTGAAGCTTTCTGT. Its translation: CASSDPSPWAMTEAFC.

As for this clonotype: Sequence at one end of the junction differs from germline and may be a read error. The J gene is TRBJ2-1, the V gene TRBV30; 13 positions match TRBD2. There are 11 residues in the CDR3. Germline V CDR1 and CDR2: GTSNPN, SVGIG (reference sequence). The CDR3 sequence is CAWSSTSGRAF. CDR3 sequence (DNA): TGTGCCTGGAGTTCTACTAGCGGGAGGGCCTTC.

This chain uses TRBV11-2 with TRBJ2-1; the D gene is possibly TRBD2 (7 bases). Between the trimmed V and J ends, which lost 6 bases and 13 bases, there was a span of 19 bases. CDR3 size: 13 residues. The germline V gene has CDR1 SGHAT and CDR2 FQNNGV. The CDR3 DNA follows: TGTGCCAGCAGGGCACACTCGCGGGGGCCACAGTTCTTC. Translation: CASRAHSRGPQFF.

There are many counts of this clonotype. A read error may account for a junction end that differs from germline. The J gene is TRBJ2-3, the V gene TRBV7-7; TRBD2 matches at 7 bases. Germline lookup yields CDR1 SSHAT and CDR2 FNYEAQ (reference sequence). The CDR3 loop spans 13 amino acids. Here the CDR3 reads CASSLGGRDTQYF. The DNA for the CDR3 is TGTGCTAGCAGCTTAGGCGGGAGAGATACGCAGTATTTT.

This clonotype was counted at least ten times. The V and J genes are TRBV20-1 and TRBJ2-2, with 12 bases fitting TRBD2. This CDR3 is 15 amino acids long. Trimming at V came to 6 bases and at J to 4 bases, leaving 6 bases not matched to a gene. The germline CDR1 and CDR2 sequences are DFQATT and SNEGSKA (reference sequence). The CDR3 bases are TGCAGTGCCCGGACTAGCGGGGTTAGCACCGGGGAGCTGTTTTTT. Its protein is CSARTSGVSTGELFF.

This clonotype was counted once. The chain uses TRBV9 and TRBJ2-1; D may correspond to TRBD1 or TRBD2 (6 bases each). V was shortened by 2 bases and J by 3 bases, with 12 bases between the two germline ends. The CDR3 loop spans 15 amino acids. From germline, CDR1 is SGDLS and CDR2 YYNGEE. CDR3 coding DNA: TGTGCCAGCAGCGTGAGGCGGGACAACTACAATGAGCAGTTCTTC. It yields the protein CASSVRRDNYNEQFF.

This chain joins TRBV5-1 and TRBJ2-7, with 11 bases matching TRBD2. The V segment lost 4 bases and the J segment 5 bases; nucleotides outside the gene matches: 14. CDR3 size: 17 residues. CDR1 is SGHRS and CDR2 is YFSETQ in the germline V gene. CDR3 DNA sequence: TGCGCCAGCAGCCTTTACGAATCTAGCGGGAGGTCGGACGAGCAGTACTTC. Its translation: CASSLYESSGRSDEQYF.

The chain is built from TRBV7-9 and TRBJ1-1; the match to TRBD1 covers 7 bases. V was pared by 6 bases and J by 3 bases, with 4 bases of the junction left unmatched. The CDR3 runs 13 residues. Germline loops: CDR1 SEHNR, CDR2 FQNEAQ (reference sequence). The CDR3 DNA follows: TGTGCCAGCAGATCCAGGGGGGACACTGAAGCTTTCTTT. Protein: CASRSRGDTEAFF.

For this clonotype: A read error is likely, as this CDR3 ends without the conserved phenylalanine or tryptophan. The rearrangement uses TRBV28 and TRBJ2-3, with 7 nucleotides matching TRBD1. The CDR3 extends over 13 amino acids. Germline CDR1 and CDR2: MDHEN and SYDVKM. V dropped 7 bases and J dropped 1; count of bases not matched to a gene: 2. The CDR3 sequence: CASNDRGTDTQYL. In DNA form, the CDR3 reads TGTGCCAGCAACGACAGGGGCACAGATACGCAGTATCTT.

This clonotype was detected ten times or more. The J gene is TRBJ2-7, the V gene TRBV5-1; 10 bases are a match to TRBD2. This CDR3 has 17 residues. Germline CDR1 reads SGHRS; CDR2 reads YFSETQ. With V trimmed by 0 bases and J by 5 bases, 11 bases remained unmatched. CDR3 nucleotide sequence: TGCGCCAGCAGCTTGGCCCCGAGCGGGAGGGATCGAGACGAGCAGTACTTC. Translation gives CASSLAPSGRDRDEQYF.

The chain's CDR3 is CASSAMRPISNQPQHF. The DNA of the CDR3 is TGTGCCAGCAGTGCTATGAGGCCCATTAGCAATCAGCCCCAGCATTTT. The chain uses TRBV2 and TRBJ1-5; D is ambiguous. The V gene lost 4 bases and the J gene lost 0 bases, with 13 bases spanning the gap. In germline, CDR1 is SNHLY, CDR2 FYNNEI. The CDR3 length is 16 residues.

This chain connects TRBV14 to TRBJ2-5; no reliable D call. Germline lookup yields CDR1 SGHDN and CDR2 FVKESK. Trimming removed 0 bases from V and 5 bases from J, with 13 bases in between. This CDR3 has 15 residues. Written as DNA, the CDR3 is TGTGCCAGCAGCCAAGAAGGACCTGTAAGGGAGACCCAGTACTTC. Protein product: CASSQEGPVRETQYF.

The V call is TRBV5-1, the J call TRBJ2-7; no firm D call. The CDR3 consists of 16 residues. Per germline, CDR1 SGHRS and CDR2 YFSETQ. V lost 0 bases, J lost 1 base, and 14 bases lay in between. This chain's CDR3 is CASSLAKAATSYEQYF. The DNA for the CDR3 is TGCGCCAGCAGCTTGGCAAAGGCAGCTACGTCCTACGAGCAGTACTTC.

This clonotype has ten or more counts. The rearrangement joins TRBV4-1 to TRBJ1-4, with D uncertain. Trimming pared 1 base from V and 2 bases from J, leaving 14 bases between. The CDR3 extends over 17 amino acids. Germline CDR1 MGHRA, CDR2 YSYEKL. This CDR3 reads CASSQVNMGWTNEKLFF. CDR3 in DNA: TGCGCCAGCAGCCAAGTAAATATGGGTTGGACTAATGAAAAACTGTTTTTT.

This clonotype occurred a few times. The chain joins TRBV25-1 to TRBJ2-7; 7 bases are a match to TRBD2. There are 14 residues in the CDR3. With 3 bases clipped from V and 6 bases from J, the junction kept 8 bases outside the gene matches. In germline, CDR1 is MGHDK, CDR2 SYGVNS. The CDR3 region is CASSDGGRISEQYF. CDR3 nucleotides: TGTGCCAGCAGTGATGGCGGGAGAATTTCCGAGCAGTACTTC.

As concerns this clonotype: Sequence at one end of the junction differs from germline and may be a read error. The chain has TRBV6-2 or TRBV6-3 and TRBJ1-5; no definite D call. There are 14 residues in the CDR3. Germline CDR1 reads MNHEY; CDR2 reads SVGEGT. The CDR3 region has the DNA TGTGCCAGCAGGGACCGCTATAGCAATCGGCCCCAGCATTTT. Translating gives CASRDRYSNRPQHF.

In regard to this clonotype: This may come from a read error, since a much larger clone is one base off. This chain connects TRBV6-5 to TRBJ2-1; a possible D gene is TRBD1 (5 bases). Germline CDR1 and CDR2: MNHEY and SVGAGI. CDR3 size: 13 residues. Trimming removed 4 bases from V and 10 bases from J, with 14 bases in between. The CDR3 loop is CASSFFGQGEQFF. The CDR3 nucleotides are TGTGCCAGCAGTTTTTTCGGGCAGGGAGAGCAGTTCTTC.

The genes are TRBV5-1 and TRBJ2-3; TRBD2 is a possible D gene (6 bases). This CDR3 contains 15 residues. Per the germline V gene, CDR1 is SGHRS and CDR2 is YFSETQ. Trimming removed 0 bases at V and 2 bases at J, with 10 bases between. The CDR3 region has the DNA TGCGCCAGCAGCTTGGAGGTAGCGGACACAGATACGCAGTATTTT. Its translation is CASSLEVADTDTQYF.